Reported below is one T cell receptor beta chain. As yet, its antigen is unknown. One end of the junction is discordant with germline, which a read error may explain. The primer mix had 60 Vbeta and 13 Jbeta primers. Clones were read by immunoSEQ multiplex PCR, and TCRdb kept only the in-frame ones, dropping some. The table lists about 180,000 clones, 76% of them singletons, with 1.5% to 2% in the top ten. The germline gives CDR1 SGDLS, CDR2 YYNGEE. The CDR3 sequence is 13 residues long. This entry is derived from a study of cytomegalovirus exposure and HLA in healthy donors. The study, taken as a whole, reports: Investigators reported 150 to 200 TCR beta chains as tied to cytomegalovirus.

This TCR was sampled from a man aged 18 to 30 in good health and CMV-seronegative. The sequencing input was PBMCs. The rearrangement links TRBV9 to TRBJ2-2, with D perhaps TRBD2 (5 bases). The CDR3 spells CASSVAGTGEPFF. The CDR3 nucleotides read TGTGCCAGCAGCGTAGCAGGCACCGGGGAGCCGTTTTTT.